This T cell receptor (beta chain) was observed in a study of control samples from healthy donors and cancer patients. Clones were sequenced by immunoSEQ multiplex PCR, and TCRdb holds only the in-frame ones, with some missing. The sample records about 150,000 clones, more than 85% being singletons. V shed 3 bases and J 4 bases; nucleotides not matched to a gene: 3. Per the germline V gene, CDR1 is LNHDA and CDR2 is SQIVND (reference sequence). The CDR3 sequence is 13 residues long. Sequencing was done on a sample of blood. The chain carries TRBV19 and TRBJ2-7; 7 bases map to TRBD2. This sequence originates from a woman in her twenties or thirties in good health. CDR3 in DNA: TGTGCCAGTAGTATGGCAGCGGGGTACGAGCAGTACTTC. It specifies CASSMAAGYEQYF.